This T cell receptor beta chain comes out of a study of cytomegalovirus exposure and HLA in healthy donors (dated by TCRdb to 2015 to 2018). Regarding the complete study: An earlier analysis of about 530 of the donors reported 276 Gb of sequence data and 95 million to 140 million unique TCR beta sequences obtained from about 180 million T cells. About 320 gigabases of sequencing data and tens of millions of unique TCR sequences were included in an early release covering several hundred HLA-typed donors. Of the 300 to 500 genotyped donors, 81% were placed in the genetic ancestry cluster associated with self-reported Caucasian donors. The study aimed to test whether cataloging public T cell receptors could reveal signatures of past pathogen exposure. The T cell repertoires of several hundred subjects were profiled by immunosequencing and related to cytomegalovirus serostatus. Along with the approximately 700-subject first cohort, a separate validation cohort of approximately 110 different subjects was used. The study combined high-throughput TCR immunosequencing, statistical association of individual TCRs with disease status, and machine learning to predict cytomegalovirus infection status. A later analysis re-analyzed previously published TCR beta repertoires from 666 donors and added high-resolution HLA genotyping to study TCR occurrence patterns. Rather than drawing on any new phenotypic data, the later analysis identified candidate immune exposures from TCR beta sequences and the way those sequences occurred across donors. An earlier analysis of approximately 500 of the donors applied high-throughput TCR beta sequencing to assess whether each TCR beta V gene segment acted as functional or pseudogenic. Donor age, sex, ethnicity and CMV serostatus were compiled together with the repertoire data. A later genetic analysis took genome-wide SNP genotypes for about 65% of the 666 donors and used that subset as a discovery cohort. All discovery cohort repertoires had been generated on a single sequencing platform. HLA typing covered class I and class II loci at four-digit resolution. The number of typed donors differed by locus: about 620-630 for A, B, C, DRB1 and DQB1; approximately 520 for DQA1; 600 to 610 for DPA1; and about 450 for DPB1. Because of strong linkage in the cohort, roughly five DR-DQ haplotypes were treated as single units for association and clustering. Across about 370 genotyped donors of the cohort, an average of approximately 240,000 unique TCR beta nucleotide sequences per donor were sequenced, and approximately 17% of those sequences were non-productive. Findings and caveats that apply to the study as a whole: Because HLA typing was unavailable for some donors at each locus, only the typed subset was used in association tests. Several of the top co-occurrence clusters appeared to be linked to parvovirus B19, influenza, CMV and Epstein-Barr virus, according to a later analysis. Some IMGT-functional V segments, including TRBV6-2 and TRBV6-3, could not be told apart with the 87-base-pair reads, so those segments were excluded. Strong co-occurrence of HLA alleles, especially DR and DQ, made assigning TCR associations to individual alleles difficult. A further reported finding was that TCR beta sequences accurately predicted the HLA-A and HLA-B alleles for most subjects in the first cohort. An earlier analysis of approximately 500 of the donors showed that most TCR beta V segments appeared in productive rearrangements either about 87% or about 30% of the time, which broadly matched IMGT annotations. An association between a missense DCLRE1C variant and V-gene and J-gene trimming of TCR beta chains was found in a later genetic analysis and replicated in an independent cohort. The presence/absence analyses assumed that sequencing depth was roughly uniform across donors, and that assumption may not be true. The earlier analysis of approximately 560 of the donors excluded about 16 rarely observed V segments, including chromosome 9 orphons, because counts were too low. In both the original and validation cohorts, the classifier was reported to diagnose cytomegalovirus status with high specificity and sensitivity. A later analysis associated 15,000 or so TCR beta sequences with specific HLA alleles at a false discovery rate of 0.05. In vitro tests confirmed that a few of the cytomegalovirus-associated TCR beta chains recognize cytomegalovirus antigens. While some public TCRs were present in many individuals, most TCR sequences turned up only very rarely across donors. A later analysis found that TCR association rates varied across HLA loci, with DRB1 alleles showing the most associated TCRs and HLA-C alleles the fewest. In a later analysis, most CMV-associated TCR beta chains were found to appear HLA-restricted, with HLA associations seemingly driven largely by CMV exposure. A total of about 180 TCR beta chains were listed by the study as associated with cytomegalovirus. Linkage disequilibrium might explain the correlated functional status among segregating V segments, but an unknown experimental factor could not be excluded. The only immune exposure information available for the cohort was CMV serostatus. Compared with the roughly 720-donor mean, donors in an Asian-associated ancestry cluster had fewer N-insertions in productive TCRs, according to a later genetic analysis. In a later analysis, HLA-associated TCR beta chains were found to be more clonally expanded and to have lower generation probabilities than equally common non-associated chains. The sequencing pipeline was judged likely to have produced a cluster of highly shared sequence variants as a technical artifact. The authors suggested that the approach could potentially be generalized to other disease states and immunological phenotypes. Only TCR beta chains were sequenced in this cohort, and the absence of alpha or paired-chain data limited detectable features.

To prepare the library, the immunoSEQ multiplex PCR assay was applied. For the multiplex PCR, a mixture combining 60 forward primers for TCR Vbeta segments and 13 reverse primers for TCR Jbeta segments was used. The CDR3 region of rearranged TCR beta genes was amplified from genomic DNA by a multiplex PCR assay. Amplified TCR beta libraries were sequenced as 87-base-pair reads on the Illumina HiSeq System. Regarding the original processing steps: In a later analysis, some 80 million unique TCR beta chains were counted across the approximately 640 repertoires, and around 11 million of these chains were shared by at least two donors. Raw reads were error-corrected and collapsed into unique sequences with a nearest-neighbor algorithm that merged closely related sequences to remove PCR and sequencing errors. CDR3 sequences were aligned to IMGT reference sequences to assign V, D and J gene segments. For a sequence to be retained, a match of at least six nucleotides to both a V gene segment and a J gene segment was required. A rearrangement counted as productive if the CDR3 had no stop codons and remained in frame with V and J, and every other rearrangement counted as non-productive. CDR3 was defined by IMGT convention, running from the second conserved V-encoded cysteine to the conserved J-encoded phenylalanine. The earlier analysis of some 580 of the donors excluded any sequence lacking an unambiguous match to a single V gene segment. In an earlier analysis of approximately 500 of the donors, a V segment was called functional when productive rearrangements were above 56.7%, and segregating when the standard deviation between donors exceeded 5%. A statistical classification framework was built to diagnose cytomegalovirus status from the catalog of TCR beta chain sequences. A later analysis assigned V and J genes by comparing TCR nucleotide sequences with IMGT/GENE-DB human TR gene sequences. In a later analysis, CDR3 sequences and most-parsimonious VDJ recombination scenarios were assigned using the TCRdist pipeline. In a later analysis, each TCR beta chain was defined by its CDR3 amino acid sequence together with its V-gene family, and reads lacking a unique V-gene family were excluded. A later analysis removed 592 highly shared, low-generation-probability nucleotide sequences to deal with suspected cross-contamination and a sequencing artifact. In a later analysis, a clonal expansion index for each public chain was calculated from normalized within-repertoire ranks of inferred template counts. In a later analysis, generation probabilities were computed using a VDJ recombination model fitted to out-of-frame rearrangements, and the results were checked against IGoR. A later analysis scored TCR-TCR, TCR-HLA and TCR-CMV co-occurrence with hypergeometric tests, applying a repertoire-size bias correction to TCR pairs. To estimate false discovery rates, a later analysis permuted the HLA or CMV assignments 20 times. A later analysis grouped co-occurring TCRs with DBSCAN, adding TCRdist sequence similarity when clustering within HLA-allele-positive subsets. For co-occurrence clustering, repertoires with fewer than 30,000 or more than 120,000 public chains were excluded, along with about five repertoires with anomalous nucleotide sharing. Sourced from immuneACCESS, this table was stored by TCRdb with only in-frame sequences that have V and J called. A share of the clones is absent; for the studies checked, an unresolved V gene accounts for under half, and the remainder has no known explanation. V, J and clone size are those of that table, while D and trimming were read from the DNA. This sample lists about 110,000 clones; 73% were detected once. The top ten hold around 7.7% of the sample.

Comments on this clone: Its specific antigen is unknown. Nothing much larger sits one base from this clone, and base qualities are not available.

In total, more than 500 healthy bone marrow donors made up the cohort. At the time of sampling, all cohort members were nominally healthy, though unrecorded immune exposures were likely present. The donor tested CMV seronegative, placing the donor among the approximately 400 seronegative members of the cohort. Each donor provided a peripheral blood sample, and peripheral blood mononuclear cells were used for TCR beta sequencing. Genomic DNA extraction from the blood cell samples was performed with the Qiagen DNeasy Blood Extraction Kit. Relative to germline, V is 10 bases shorter and J is 4 bases shorter, with 14 bases between their ends. CDR1 is given as ENHRY and CDR2 as SYGVKD, both from the germline V gene. Inclusive of the bounding cysteine and phenylalanine, the CDR3 is 14 residues long. The sequence is cut down to CDR3 DNA, 42 bases in frame from base 1.

Sequenced sample: PBMCs. The chain is made from TRBV10-3 and TRBJ2-6, and possibly TRBD1, on 5 matching bases. This receptor was identified in a man in his forties in good health and CMV-seronegative. The DNA is as follows: TGTGCCAATTCGGCAGGGCCCGGGGCCAACGTCCTGACTTTC. This translates into CANSAGPGANVLTF.